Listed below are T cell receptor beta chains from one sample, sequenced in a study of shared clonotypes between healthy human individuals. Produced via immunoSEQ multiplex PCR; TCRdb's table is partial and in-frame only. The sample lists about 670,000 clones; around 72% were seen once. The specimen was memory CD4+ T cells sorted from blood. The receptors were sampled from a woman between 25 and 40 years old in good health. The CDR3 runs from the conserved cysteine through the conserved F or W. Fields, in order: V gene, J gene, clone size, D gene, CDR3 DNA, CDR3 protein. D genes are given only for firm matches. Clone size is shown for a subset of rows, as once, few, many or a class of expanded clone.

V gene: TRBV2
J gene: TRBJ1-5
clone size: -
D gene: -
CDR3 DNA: TGTGCCAGCACGAGGGGCAATCAGCCCCAGCATTTT
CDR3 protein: CASTRGNQPQHF

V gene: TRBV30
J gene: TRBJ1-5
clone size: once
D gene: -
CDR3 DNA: TGTGCCTGGGCGTTGGAGCTTAATCAGCCCCAGCATTTT
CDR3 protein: CAWALELNQPQHF

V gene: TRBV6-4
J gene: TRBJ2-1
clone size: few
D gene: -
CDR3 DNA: TGTGCCAGCAGCCCCCGGGACAACAATGAGCAGTTCTTC
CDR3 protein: CASSPRDNNEQFF

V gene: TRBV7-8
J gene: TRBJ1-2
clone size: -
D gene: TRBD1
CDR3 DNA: TGTGCCAGCAGCCGCCGGGACAGGGATCATGGCTACACCTTC
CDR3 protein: CASSRRDRDHGYTF

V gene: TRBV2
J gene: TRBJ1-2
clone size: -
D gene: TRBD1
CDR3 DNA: TGTGCCAGCAGGGCCGGGACAGACTATGGCTACACCTTC
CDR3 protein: CASRAGTDYGYTF

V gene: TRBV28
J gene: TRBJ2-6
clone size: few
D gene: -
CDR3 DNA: TGTGCCAGCAGTTCTTTTGGAGGGAAACCTGGGGCCAACGTCCTGACTTTC
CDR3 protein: CASSSFGGKPGANVLTF

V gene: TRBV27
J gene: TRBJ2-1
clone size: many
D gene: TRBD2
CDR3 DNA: TGTGCCAGCAGCCTCGGACTGACGACCTTCGGGAGGAATGAGCAGTTCTTC
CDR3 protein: CASSLGLTTFGRNEQFF

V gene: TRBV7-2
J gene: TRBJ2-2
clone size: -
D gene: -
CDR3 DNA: TGTGCCAGCAGCTTATTAAGCGGGCCGAACACCGGGGAGCTGTTTTTT
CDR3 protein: CASSLLSGPNTGELFF

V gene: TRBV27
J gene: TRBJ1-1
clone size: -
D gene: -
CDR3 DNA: TGTGCCAGCAGTTTGGCAGGGACAACTGAAGCTTTCTTT
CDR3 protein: CASSLAGTTEAFF

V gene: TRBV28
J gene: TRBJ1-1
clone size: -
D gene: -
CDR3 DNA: TGTGCCAGCAGAGAGGGCCTAAGCGTGGCTTTCTTT
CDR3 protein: CASREGLSVAFF

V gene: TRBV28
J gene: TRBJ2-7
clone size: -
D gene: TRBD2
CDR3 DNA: TGTGCCAGCAGTTCAATTAGTGGACTAGCGGACTCGTCGAACTCCTACGAGCAGTACTTC
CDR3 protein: CASSSISGLADSSNSYEQYF

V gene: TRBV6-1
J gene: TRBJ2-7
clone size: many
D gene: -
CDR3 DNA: TGTGCCAGCAGTTTTTTGTCCTCTCTACCCTACGAGCAGTACTTC
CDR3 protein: CASSFLSSLPYEQYF

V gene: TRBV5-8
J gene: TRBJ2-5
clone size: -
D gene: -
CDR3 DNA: TGTGCCAGCAGCTTTTTGGGGCAAGAGACCCAGTACTTC
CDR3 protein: CASSFLGQETQYF

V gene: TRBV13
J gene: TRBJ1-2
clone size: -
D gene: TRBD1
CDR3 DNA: TGTGCCAGCAGCTTGACAGGGACGGGGATCTATGGCTACACCTTC
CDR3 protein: CASSLTGTGIYGYTF

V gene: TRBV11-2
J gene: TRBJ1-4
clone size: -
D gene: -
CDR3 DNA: TGTGCCAGCAGCTTAGATCGTGCAGGTTTGTTGTTTTTT
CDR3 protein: CASSLDRAGLLFF

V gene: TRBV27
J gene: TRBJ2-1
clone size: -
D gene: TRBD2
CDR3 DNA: TGTGCCAGCGGGGTTAGCGGGAGTCGGTATAATGAGCAGTTCTTC
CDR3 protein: CASGVSGSRYNEQFF

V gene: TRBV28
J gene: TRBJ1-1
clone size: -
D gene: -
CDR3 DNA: TGTGCCAGCAGTTTCCGCGAGCTCCCGGGGGCAAACACTGAAGCTTTCTTT
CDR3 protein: CASSFRELPGANTEAFF

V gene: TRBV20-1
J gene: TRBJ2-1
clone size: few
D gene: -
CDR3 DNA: TGCAGTGGTGAAGGTTACAATGAGCAGTTCTTC
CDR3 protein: CSGEGYNEQFF

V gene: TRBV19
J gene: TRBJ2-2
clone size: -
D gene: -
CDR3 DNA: TGTGCCAGTAGTATAGTTCCGAACGCGAACACCGGGGAGCTGTTTTTT
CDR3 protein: CASSIVPNANTGELFF

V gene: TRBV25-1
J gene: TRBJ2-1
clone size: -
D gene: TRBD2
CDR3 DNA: TGTGCCAGCAGTGGTAGCGGGAGAGGGCCATGGAATGAGCAGTTCTTC
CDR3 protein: CASSGSGRGPWNEQFF

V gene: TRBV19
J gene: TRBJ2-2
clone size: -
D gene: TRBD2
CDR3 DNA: TGTGCCAGTAAACCGATGAGCGGGATTACCGGGGAGCTGTTTTTT
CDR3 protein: CASKPMSGITGELFF

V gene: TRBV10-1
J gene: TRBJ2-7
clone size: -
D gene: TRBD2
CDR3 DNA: TGCGCCAGCAGTGAGGGGACTAGCCTGGCCTACGAGCAGTACTTC
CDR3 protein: CASSEGTSLAYEQYF

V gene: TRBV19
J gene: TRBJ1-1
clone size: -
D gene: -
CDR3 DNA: TGTGCCAGTAGTGGGGGTCGGACAGCCATGAACACTGAAGCTTTCTTT
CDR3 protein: CASSGGRTAMNTEAFF

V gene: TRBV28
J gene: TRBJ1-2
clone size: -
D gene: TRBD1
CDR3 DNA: TGTGCCAGCAGCCTAGGGACAGGGGCCGCACGTGTCTATGGCTACACCTTC
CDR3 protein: CASSLGTGAARVYGYTF

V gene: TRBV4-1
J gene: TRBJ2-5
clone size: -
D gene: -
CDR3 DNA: TGCGCCAGCAGCCATGACGGTTTTGGTGTGACCCAGTACTTC
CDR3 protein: CASSHDGFGVTQYF

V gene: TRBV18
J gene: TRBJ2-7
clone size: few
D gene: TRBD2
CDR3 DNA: TGTGCCAGCTCAGGGCTAGCGGGAGAGGAGCAGTACTTC
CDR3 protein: CASSGLAGEEQYF

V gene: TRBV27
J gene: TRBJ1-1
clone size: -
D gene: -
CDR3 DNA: TGTGCCAGCAAAGGGGGAACTGAAGCTTTCTTT
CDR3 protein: CASKGGTEAFF

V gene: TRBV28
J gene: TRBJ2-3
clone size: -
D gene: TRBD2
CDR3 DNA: TGTGCCAGCAATTCGATTAGGCGGGAGACAGATACGCAGTATTTT
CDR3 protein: CASNSIRRETDTQYF

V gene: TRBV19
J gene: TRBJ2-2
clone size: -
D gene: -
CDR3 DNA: TGTGCCAGTAGTATAATCCTTTCCTTATCCACCGGGGAGCTGTTTTTT
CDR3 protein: CASSIILSLSTGELFF

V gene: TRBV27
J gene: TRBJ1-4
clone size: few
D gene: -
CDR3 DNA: TGTGCCAGCAGTAAGAGGATAGATGAAAAACTGTTTTTT
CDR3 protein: CASSKRIDEKLFF

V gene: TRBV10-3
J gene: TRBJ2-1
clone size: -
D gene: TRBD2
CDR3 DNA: TGTGCCATCAGCCTAGCGGGAGGATTTCGGAATGAGCAGTTCTTC
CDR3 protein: CAISLAGGFRNEQFF

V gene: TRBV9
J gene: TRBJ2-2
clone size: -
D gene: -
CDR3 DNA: TGTGCCAGCAGCGTGGGACGGGAGACCGGGGAGCTGTTTTTT
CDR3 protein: CASSVGRETGELFF

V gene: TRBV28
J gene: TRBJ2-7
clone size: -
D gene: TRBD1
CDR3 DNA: TGTGCCAGCAGTTCCTATCTCCGGGACAGAAACTCCTACGAGCAGTACTTC
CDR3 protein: CASSSYLRDRNSYEQYF

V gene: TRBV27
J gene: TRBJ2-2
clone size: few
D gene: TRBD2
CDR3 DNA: TGTGCCAGCATCGGGACTAGCGGCACCGGGGAGCTGTTTTTT
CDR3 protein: CASIGTSGTGELFF

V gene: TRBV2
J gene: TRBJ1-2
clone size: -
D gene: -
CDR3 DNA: TGTGCCAGCTCATTAGTTAACTATGGCTACACCTTC
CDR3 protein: CASSLVNYGYTF

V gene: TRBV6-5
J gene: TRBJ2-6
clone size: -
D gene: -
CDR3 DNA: TGTGCCAGCATGAGACTTGGGGCCAACGTCCTGACTTTC
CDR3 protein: CASMRLGANVLTF

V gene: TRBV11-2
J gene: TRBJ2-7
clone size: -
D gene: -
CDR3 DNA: TGTGCCAGCAGCTCGCAGAGGGACTCCTACGAGCAGTACTTC
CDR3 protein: CASSSQRDSYEQYF

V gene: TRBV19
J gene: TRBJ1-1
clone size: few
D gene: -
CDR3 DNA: TGTGCCAGTAGGACAACTCTGGAGGGCACTGAAGCTTTCTTT
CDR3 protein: CASRTTLEGTEAFF

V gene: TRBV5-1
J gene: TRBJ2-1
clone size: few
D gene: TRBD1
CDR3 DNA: TGCGCCAGCAGCCGAACAGGGGGCACTAAGAATGAGCAGTTCTTC
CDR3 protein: CASSRTGGTKNEQFF

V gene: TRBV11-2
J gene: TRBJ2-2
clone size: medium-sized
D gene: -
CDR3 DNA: TGTGCCAGCAGCTTCGTGCTATCGAACACCGGGGAGCTGTTTTTT
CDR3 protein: CASSFVLSNTGELFF

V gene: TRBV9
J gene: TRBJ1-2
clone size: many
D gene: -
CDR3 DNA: TGTGCCAGCAGCGTAGCCGGCTATGGCTACACCTTC
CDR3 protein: CASSVAGYGYTF

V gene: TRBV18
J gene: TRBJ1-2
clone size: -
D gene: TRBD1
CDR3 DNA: TGTGCCAGCTCACCAATATCAGGACAGGGCGGAAGATCGAACTATGGCTACACCTTC
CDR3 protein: CASSPISGQGGRSNYGYTF